One sample yielded the 20 T cell receptor beta chains listed below, sequenced in a study of CD8+ T cells in alopecia areata. Sequencing templates came from extracted RNA that was reverse transcribed into cDNA. Assay: immunoSEQ multiplex PCR; the TCRdb copy retains only in-frame clones and omits some. This sample has about 200,000 clones; around three fifths occur once, and the top ten carry roughly 5.3%. Sequencing was performed on CD8+ T cells sorted from blood. The receptors here all came from a human donor in good health.

The genes are TRBV29-1 and TRBJ2-1, with D maybe TRBD2 (7 bases). This CDR3 comprises 14 residues. Per germline, CDR1 SQVTM and CDR2 ANQGSEA. V dropped 3 bases and J dropped 4 bases, with 13 bases sitting between them. The CDR3 loop is CSVETRGPYNEQFF. The CDR3 DNA sequence: TGCAGCGTTGAGACGCGGGGGCCTTACAATGAGCAGTTCTTC.

This chain joins TRBV5-6 and TRBJ1-1; D uncertain. With 4 bases removed from V and 5 bases from J, the gap between germline ends came to 9 bases. Germline V gives CDR1 SGHDT, CDR2 YYEEEE. The CDR3 runs to 12 residues. DNA for the CDR3: TGTGCCAGCAGCAGCGGGAAAACTGAAGCTTTCTTT. As protein: CASSSGKTEAFF.

The chain carries TRBV10-2 and TRBJ2-5; D is possibly TRBD2 (5 bases). CDR3 length equals 14 residues. Between the trimmed V and J ends, which lost 3 bases and 4 bases, there was a span of 12 bases. The V gene's germline CDR1 is WSHSY and CDR2 SAAADI. The CDR3 DNA is TGCGCCAGCAGTGAATGGCTAGCCGGAGAGACCCAGTACTTC. It is translated as CASSEWLAGETQYF.

This clone was observed a handful of times. The chain uses TRBV29-1 and TRBJ2-6; no reliable D call. The CDR3 has 13 residues. The germline V gene has CDR1 SQVTM and CDR2 ANQGSEA. V lost 6 bases to trimming and J lost 2 bases, with 8 bases between them. The CDR3 bases are TGCAGCGTGAAAGGGACTGGGGCCAACGTCCTGACTTTC. Residues: CSVKGTGANVLTF.

J is TRBJ2-1 and V is TRBV7-9, with D maybe TRBD1 (6 bases). V lost 5 bases and J lost 8, with 16 bases in between. The CDR3 runs 14 residues. Looked up from germline, CDR1 is SEHNR and CDR2 is FQNEAQ (reference sequence). CDR3 sequence reads: CASSPARGSDEQFF. In DNA, the CDR3 is TGTGCCAGCAGCCCCGCGAGGGGGTCGGATGAGCAGTTCTTC.

This clone was seen only once. The chain links TRBV7-2 to TRBJ2-5; D is possibly TRBD1 (5 bases). Between the trimmed V and J ends, which lost 6 bases and 4 bases, there was a span of 18 bases. The CDR3 has 15 amino acids. The germline V gene encodes CDR1 SGHTA and CDR2 FQGNSA. CDR3 amino acids: CASSYTSGQGETQYF. DNA for the CDR3: TGTGCCAGCAGTTACACCTCTGGACAAGGAGAGACCCAGTACTTC.

Written as DNA, the CDR3 is TGTGCCAGCAGTGAGAGGAGCGGGACGTACAACAATGAGCAGTTCTTC. Its protein product is CASSERSGTYNNEQFF. This chain connects TRBV6-1 to TRBJ2-1, with TRBD2 matching over 7 bases. Germline lookup yields CDR1 MNHNS and CDR2 SASEGT. The V segment lost 3 bases and the J segment 5 bases; nucleotides outside the gene matches: 10. The CDR3 is 16 amino acids.

This clone occurred a few times. V and J are TRBV4-1 and TRBJ1-5, with D perhaps matching TRBD1 (6 bases). Looked up from germline, CDR1 is MGHRA and CDR2 is YSYEKL. Trimming pared 0 bases from V and 7 bases from J, leaving 13 bases between. The CDR3 length is 15 residues. CDR3 residues: CASSQERGGWQPQHF. The CDR3 DNA follows: TGCGCCAGCAGCCAAGAGCGGGGGGGCTGGCAGCCCCAGCATTTT.

This clone appeared a few times. This chain uses TRBV5-8 with TRBJ2-2, with TRBD1 matching over 9 bases. Germline V CDR1 and CDR2: SGHTS, YDEGEE. V lost 8 bases and J lost 5; bases outside the gene matches: 10. The CDR3 consists of 15 residues. CDR3 residues: CARDYRGRLTGELFF. The CDR3 region has the DNA TGTGCCAGAGATTACAGGGGGCGTTTGACCGGGGAGCTGTTTTTT.

The gene calls are TRBV18 and TRBJ2-1; 9 bases agree with TRBD2. Germline CDR1 KGHSH, CDR2 LQKENI. Unmatched junction bases numbered 4, after V lost 4 bases and J lost 6 bases. CDR3 size: 14 residues. The CDR3 here is CASSLSGGPNEQFF. The DNA for the CDR3 is TGTGCCAGCTCACTCAGCGGGGGGCCCAATGAGCAGTTCTTC. Full variable domain (missing parts from reference TRBV18 and TRBJ2-1): NAGVMQNPRHLVRRRGQEARLRCSPMKGHSHVYWYRQLPEEGLKFMVYLQKENIIDESGMPKERFSAEFPKEGPSILRIQQVVRGDSAAYFCASSLSGGPNEQFFGPGTRLTVL.

This clone appeared a few times. The CDR3 is CASSLGTSAMETQYF. The CDR3 nucleotides read TGTGCCAGCAGCTTAGGAACTAGCGCAATGGAGACCCAGTACTTC. This chain links TRBV27 with TRBJ2-5; 7 positions match TRBD2. The germline V gene encodes CDR1 MNHEY and CDR2 SMNVEV (reference sequence). The CDR3 is 15 amino acids. Trimming removed 6 bases from V and 5 bases from J; junction bases left unmatched: 12.

The chain is built from TRBV7-9 and TRBJ2-7, with 8 bases lining up with TRBD2. Losses at the gene ends were 2 bases for V and 3 bases for J; bases not matched to a gene: 3. Per the germline V gene, CDR1 is SEHNR and CDR2 is FQNEAQ (reference sequence). There are 14 residues in the CDR3. This chain's CDR3 is CASSLPGLVYEQYF. In nucleotides, the CDR3 is TGTGCCAGCAGCTTACCGGGACTAGTCTACGAGCAGTACTTC. The full variable domain, in which reference TRBV7-9 and TRBJ2-7 provide the parts outside the CDR3, is DTGVSQNPRHKITKRGQNVTFRCDPISEHNRLYWYRQTLGQGPEFLTYFQNEAQLEKSRLLSDRFSAERPKGSFSTLEIQRTEQGDSAMYLCASSLPGLVYEQYFGPGTRLTVT.

The rearrangement joins TRBV30 to TRBJ1-5; D is undetermined. The V end lost 2 bases, the J end lost 1 base, and 18 bases lay between the germline ends. Germline CDR1 and CDR2: GTSNPN and SVGIG (reference sequence). There are 17 residues in the CDR3. This chain's CDR3 is CAWSPGGGTLSNQPQHF. The CDR3 nucleotides are TGTGCCTGGAGTCCCGGTGGCGGTACATTAAGCAATCAGCCCCAGCATTTT.

The chain recombines TRBV2 with TRBJ2-7; TRBD1 or TRBD2 may be the D gene (5 bases each). The V gene lost 8 bases and the J gene lost 8 bases, with 16 bases spanning the gap. Germline CDR1 reads SNHLY; CDR2 reads FYNNEI. This CDR3 contains 12 residues. The CDR3 region has the DNA TGTGCCAGCCTCATCGAGGGGCAGAAGCAGTACTTC. Protein sequence: CASLIEGQKQYF.

The genes are TRBV5-4 and TRBJ1-1, with unresolved D. CDR3 size: 11 residues. Trimming pared 3 bases from V and 5 bases from J, leaving 5 bases between. Per germline, CDR1 SGHNT and CDR2 YYREEE (reference sequence). The CDR3 bases are TGTGCCAGCAGCTCTCGAACTGAAGCTTTCTTT. It specifies CASSSRTEAFF.

The rearrangement links TRBV5-1 to TRBJ1-2; D is ambiguous. The V end was cut by 3 bases, the J end by 2 bases, with 11 bases between. This CDR3 has 14 amino acids. The germline V gene encodes CDR1 SGHRS and CDR2 YFSETQ. The CDR3 protein is CASSSPGGNYGYTF. The CDR3 coding sequence is TGCGCCAGCAGCTCCCCGGGAGGGAACTATGGCTACACCTTC.

The chain recombines TRBV19 with TRBJ1-1, with TRBD1 as a possible D gene (5 bases). With 7 bases removed from V and 11 bases from J, the gap between germline ends came to 14 bases. The CDR3 has 11 residues. Germline CDR1 reads LNHDA; CDR2 reads SQIVND (reference sequence). The CDR3, as DNA: TGTGCCAGTACTGAGAGGGGAGAGGCTTTCTTT. It is translated as CASTERGEAFF.

The chain carries TRBV30 and TRBJ1-2; 9 bases are a match to TRBD1. The CDR3 length is 16 residues. After removal of 3 bases from V and 5 bases from J, the junction contained 13 bases not matched to a gene. The germline V gene has CDR1 GTSNPN and CDR2 SVGIG (reference sequence). Here the CDR3 reads CAWRFAGTGMNYGYTF. The CDR3 DNA follows: TGTGCCTGGAGGTTCGCTGGGACAGGGATGAATTATGGCTACACCTTC. The whole variable domain, remainder taken from reference TRBV30 and TRBJ1-2, is SQTIHQWPATLVQPVGSPLSLECTVEGTSNPNLYWYRQAAGRGLQLLFYSVGIGQISSEVPQNLSASRPQDRQFILSSKKLLLSDSGFYLCAWRFAGTGMNYGYTFGSGTRLTVV.

The genes are TRBV5-1 and TRBJ1-5; no clear D. CDR1 and CDR2 (germline): SGHRS, YFSETQ. CDR3 size: 12 residues. V dropped 10 bases and J dropped 7 bases, with 15 bases sitting between them. The CDR3 DNA follows: TGCGCCCCCCCCGGTTCTGGGCAGCCCCAGCATTTT. Protein: CAPPGSGQPQHF.

J is TRBJ1-1 and V is TRBV5-6, with 7 bases aligning to TRBD1. The CDR3 consists of 13 residues. Germline CDR1 and CDR2: SGHDT and YYEEEE. V shed 5 bases and J 4 bases; nucleotides not matched to a gene: 5. CDR3 DNA: TGTGCCAGCAGATACACAGGGGTCACTGAAGCTTTCTTT. It translates to CASRYTGVTEAFF.